This T cell receptor beta chain was recovered during a study of blood T cell repertoires in COVID-19. Study background: COVID-19 samples, acute and convalescent, were from the United States, Italy and Spain. The cDNA or gDNA used as material had been derived from T cells, B-cell-depleted T cells, or PBMCs.

In the original analysis: By means of reference gene primer amplification, nucleated cell counts were estimated. Generated by immunoSEQ multiplex PCR, the TCRdb table keeps only in-frame clones and is missing some. V and J calls and clone size follow that table, whereas D and trimming were derived from the DNA. The sample has about 300,000 clones; more than 75% are singletons. Material: peripheral blood. This TCR was sampled from a woman aged 50 to 60 with acute or convalescent COVID-19.

The chain's CDR3 is CASSLGSTSGPGEKLFF. CDR3 in DNA: TGCGCCAGCAGCTTGGGGAGTACCTCAGGGCCGGGCGAAAAACTGTTTTTT. V usage is TRBV5-1 and J usage is TRBJ1-4; TRBD1 might be the D (5 bases). This CDR3 region has 17 residues. With 0 bases removed from V and 8 bases from J, the gap between germline ends came to 20 bases. From germline, CDR1 is SGHRS and CDR2 YFSETQ. The whole variable domain, filled in from reference TRBV5-1 and TRBJ1-4, reads KAGVTQTPRYLIKTRGQQVTLSCSPISGHRSVSWYQQTPGQGLQFLFEYFSETQRNKGNFPGRFSGRQFSNSRSEMNVSTLELGDSALYLCASSLGSTSGPGEKLFFGSGTQLSVL.